The T cell receptor (beta chain) described here comes from a study of shared clonotypes between healthy human individuals. CDR3 size: 17 residues. V lost 1 base and J lost 0, with 16 bases in between. Germline CDR1 is SQVTM and CDR2 is ANQGSEA. The repertoire was sequenced with immunoSEQ multiplex PCR; TCRdb's copy has only in-frame clones and lacks some. This table has hundreds of thousands of clones, approximately 95% appearing once. As for this clone: The antigen remains unidentified.

CD45RO-negative, CCR7-positively selected cells formed the naive CD8 fraction, excluding terminally differentiated effector memory CD45RA+ cells. Study-wide findings and caveats: Naive subsets, compared against memory subsets, generally had larger estimated richness values. Generation probabilities of non-shared clonotypes were lower (relative to those shared by all four donors).

The material sequenced was naive CD8+ T cells sorted from blood. The rearrangement joins TRBV29-1 to TRBJ2-1; possibly TRBD2 for D (6 bases). This sequence originates from a woman aged 30 to 39 in good health. The CDR3 here is CSVEGRLALSSYNEQFF. DNA of the CDR3: TGCAGCGTTGAAGGGCGGCTAGCGTTGAGCTCCTACAATGAGCAGTTCTTC.